This T cell receptor (beta chain) originates from a study of T cell responses to AZD1222 COVID-19 vaccine (dated by TCRdb to the early 2020s). Background for the entire study: AZD1222 recipients given second doses at about 4 weeks or at about 12 weeks were pooled, since spike-specific TCR depth and breadth were not found to differ between the two schedules. A total of about 240 trial participants underwent TCR sequencing, of whom some 210 received two doses of AZD1222 and some 25 received two doses of the MenACWY control vaccine. Trial participants were enrolled by age into 18-55, 56-69 and 70-plus year subgroups, with around 150, 28 and 57 TCR-sequenced participants respectively. General conclusions and limits of the study: Participants were mostly white British, with more females than males. The authors suggested clonal diversity may have been underestimated. Reportedly, almost half of the unique spike-specific TCRs recognized epitopes lying outside the regions that are mutated in the B.1.351 and B.1.1.7 variants. In the small 56-69-year group, the increase in depth fell short of significance, most likely because of low power. Because no day 14 peak-response samples were available, the repertoires could be characterized only after the peak T cell response. Vaccine-associated CD4 TCRs spanned the whole spike protein, with dominant responses in regions 160-218 and 743-854. A significant rise in spike-specific TCR breadth and depth was observed after two AZD1222 doses relative to day 0 and relative to MenACWY recipients. Conclusions about previously exposed vaccinees are limited because only a handful of AZD1222 recipients were SARS-CoV-2 seropositive at baseline.

The CDR3 regions of human TCRbeta chains were subjected to immunosequencing. The original pipeline was this. TCRs in the repertoires were compared against a reference library of SARS-CoV-2-specific TCRs that had been generated with the MIRA antigen-specificity platform. Breadth was defined as the fraction of unique TCRs that were SARS-CoV-2-associated. Depth was defined as the fraction of total T cells that were SARS-CoV-2-associated. Using the MIRA data, every spike-specific TCR was mapped to the spike region that the TCR reacted to and assigned to either a CD4 or a CD8 class. Log10-transformed breadth and depth values were compared by one-way ANOVA with Sidak's multiple comparisons tests. TCRdb took over this immuneACCESS table, retaining in-frame rearrangements with V and J assigned. Such tables are incomplete; in checked studies, under half of the missing clones stem from an unresolved V gene, and the remainder is unexplained. The V and J calls and clone size are taken from that table; D and trimming were inferred from the DNA. The sample table shows roughly 100,000 clones, and 90% to 95% are seen once. Under 60% of the sample is taken by the ten largest.

Only one count was recorded for this clone. The clone's antigen remains unknown. The sample holds no much larger clone one base away, and base qualities are not on file. CDR1 and CDR2 are read off the germline V gene as KGHSH and LQKENI. CDR3 length: 14 amino acids, cysteine to phenylalanine. CDR3 DNA only is kept here, 42 bases in frame from base 1. V is reduced by 1 base and J by 2 bases, leaving a spacing of 6 bases between them. The time point label on this specimen signifies: baseline before first vaccination. Vaccinee samples came from UK trials COV001 and COV002, including a single-blind randomized controlled phase 2/3 trial of AZD1222 (ChAdOx1 nCoV-19) in healthy adults. For TCRbeta chain sequencing, PBMC samples from trial participants were taken at day 0 and at day 28 after the second dose.

The sequences come from peripheral blood, collected on day 0 of AZD1222 vaccination. The clonotype comes from an adult in good health. The chain is encoded by TRBV18 joined to TRBJ2-1; the D gene lacks a confident call. The base sequence is TGTGCCAGCTCACCACAGCGAACCTACAATGAGCAGTTCTTC. Translated, this is CASSPQRTYNEQFF.